This T cell receptor beta chain appears in the sequencing data of a study of blood T cell repertoires in COVID-19. About the study: The origin of the acute and convalescent COVID-19 samples was the United States, Italy and Spain. T cells, B-cell-depleted T cells, or PBMCs supplied cDNA or gDNA.

The germline V and J ends were trimmed by 0 bases and 4 bases, with 13 bases remaining between them. Germline CDR1 and CDR2: SGDLS and YYNGEE. This CDR3 comprises 15 residues. Source study methods: Counts of nucleated cells, estimated from reference gene primer amplification, were obtained. Assay used: immunoSEQ multiplex PCR; TCRdb lists only in-frame clones, some missing. The V and J calls and clone size come from that table; D and trimming were worked out from the DNA. The data contain about 310,000 clones, around 87% of them seen just once; the ten biggest clones take up around 8%. This rearrangement joins TRBV9 to TRBJ1-2; a possible D gene is TRBD1 (5 bases). Sequenced sample: peripheral blood. This TCR came from a woman between 45 and 65 years old who had recovered from COVID-19. CDR3 residues: CASSVATQGSYGYTF. DNA of the CDR3: TGTGCCAGCAGCGTAGCTACCCAGGGCAGCTATGGCTACACCTTC.